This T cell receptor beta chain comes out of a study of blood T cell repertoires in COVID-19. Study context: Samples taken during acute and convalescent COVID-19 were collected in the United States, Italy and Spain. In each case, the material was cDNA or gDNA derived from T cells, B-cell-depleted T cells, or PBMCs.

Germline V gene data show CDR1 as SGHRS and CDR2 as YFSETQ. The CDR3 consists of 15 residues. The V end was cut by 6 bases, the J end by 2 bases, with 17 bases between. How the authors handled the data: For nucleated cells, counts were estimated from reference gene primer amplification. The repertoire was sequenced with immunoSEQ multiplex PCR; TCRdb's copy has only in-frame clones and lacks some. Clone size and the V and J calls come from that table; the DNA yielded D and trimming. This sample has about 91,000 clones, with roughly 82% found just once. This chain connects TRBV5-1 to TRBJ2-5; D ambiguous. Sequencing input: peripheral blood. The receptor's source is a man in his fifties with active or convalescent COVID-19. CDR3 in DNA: TGCGCCAGCACCTCTTATCCCGGCAGGCAAGAGACCCAGTACTTC. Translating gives CASTSYPGRQETQYF.